This T cell receptor (beta chain) is from a study of blood T cell repertoires in COVID-19. Looking at the study overall: The United States, Italy and Spain supplied acute and convalescent COVID-19 samples.

In the study's own analysis: For nucleated cells, counts were estimated from reference gene primer amplification. Assay: immunoSEQ multiplex PCR; the TCRdb copy retains only in-frame clones and omits some. V and J calls and clone size are given by that table; D and trimming were obtained from the DNA. The sample has 250,000 to 400,000 clones; around 88% are singletons. In Seattle, patients joined the study during active infection and were tracked longitudinally. The TCR was taken from a woman aged 25 to 39 with COVID-19, enrolled during active disease. Sequenced input: peripheral blood.

DNA of the CDR3: TGTGCCATCAGTGAGTTGTCTAGCGGGGAGCTGTTTTTT. This codes for CAISELSSGELFF. The chain uses TRBV10-3 and TRBJ2-2; D unclear. The CDR3 runs to 13 residues. Trimming removed 1 base at V and 7 bases at J, with 7 bases between. The germline CDR1 and CDR2 sequences are ENHRY and SYGVKD.